This TCR beta chain appears in the sequencing data of a study of cytomegalovirus exposure and HLA in healthy donors. Study results and limitations: In a later analysis, HLA-C alleles had the fewest associated TCRs, DRB1 alleles the most. As a later analysis showed, a missense DCLRE1C variant was linked to trimming of TCR beta V- and J-genes. The likely explanation for a cluster of highly shared sequence variants was sequencing artifact.

Concerning this clone: The antigen remains unidentified.

Amplification used 60 Vbeta primers and 13 Jbeta primers. Sequenced by immunoSEQ multiplex PCR; TCRdb stores in-frame clones only, minus some. The profile shows about 110,000 clones, around 70% of them singletons. The CDR3 consists of 15 residues. The trim removed 4 bases at V and 4 bases at J, leaving 12 bases unmatched. Germline-derived CDR1 and CDR2 are SQVTM and ANQGSEA. The TCR sequence derives from a boy aged 10-17 years in good health and CMV-seronegative. The chain carries TRBV29-1 and TRBJ1-2; 7 bases are a match to TRBD1. The material sequenced was PBMCs. CDR3 coding DNA: TGCAGCGTTGGCCCATATACAGGGGACCGCTATGGCTACACCTTC. It codes for CSVGPYTGDRYGYTF.